The entry below gives a single T cell receptor (beta chain) sequence along with its context. Source study methods: Reference gene primer amplification gave nucleated cell count estimates. Profiling relied on immunoSEQ multiplex PCR, and the TCRdb table lists in-frame clones only, not all of them. The V and J calls and the clone size are those of that table, but D and trimming were determined from the DNA. The data show about 55,000 clones, about nine tenths seen once. The record originates from a study of blood T cell repertoires in COVID-19. Background on the study: Acute and convalescent COVID-19 samples came from the United States, Italy and Spain. The cDNA or gDNA used as material had been derived from T cells, B-cell-depleted T cells, or PBMCs.

Losses at the gene ends were 2 bases for V and 9 bases for J; bases not matched to a gene: 12. Germline V gives CDR1 SGHDN, CDR2 FVKESK. This CDR3 comprises 16 residues. The TCR originated in a man aged 35-49 years with acute or convalescent COVID-19. The chain is built from TRBV14 and TRBJ2-2; 7 bases agree with TRBD2. Source material: peripheral blood. The CDR3 nucleotides are TGTGCCAGCAGCCAAATCTTCTCCAGCGGGAAGAGGGAGCTGTTTTTT. Translated: CASSQIFSSGKRELFF.